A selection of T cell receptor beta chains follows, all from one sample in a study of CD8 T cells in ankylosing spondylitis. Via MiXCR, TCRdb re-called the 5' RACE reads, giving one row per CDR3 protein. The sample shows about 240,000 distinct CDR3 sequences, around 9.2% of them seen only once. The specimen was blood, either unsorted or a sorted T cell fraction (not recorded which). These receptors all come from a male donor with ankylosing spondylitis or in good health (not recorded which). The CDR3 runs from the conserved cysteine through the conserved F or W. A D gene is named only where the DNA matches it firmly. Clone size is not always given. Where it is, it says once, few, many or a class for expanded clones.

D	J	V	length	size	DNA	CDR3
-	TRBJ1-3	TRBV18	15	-	TGTGCCAGCTCACCGAGAAAGCTCTCTGGAAACACCATATATTTT	CASSPRKLSGNTIYF
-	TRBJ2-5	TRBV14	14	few	TGTGCCAGCAGCCAAGTCCCCAGGGGAGAGACCCAGTACTTC	CASSQVPRGETQYF
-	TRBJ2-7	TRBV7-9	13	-	TGTGCCAGCAGCTCGCATAGGAGCTACGAGCAGTACTTC	CASSSHRSYEQYF
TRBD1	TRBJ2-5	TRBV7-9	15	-	TGTGCCAGCAGCTTATCTGCAGGGGGCAAGAAGACCCAGTACTTC	CASSLSAGGKKTQYF
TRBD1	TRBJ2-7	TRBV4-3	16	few	TGCGCCAGCAGCCAAGATAAGGGGACAGGAGCCTACGAGCAGTACTTC	CASSQDKGTGAYEQYF
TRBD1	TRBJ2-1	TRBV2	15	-	TGTGCCAGCAGTGACGGGACAGGCCCCTGGGATGAGCAGTTCTTC	CASSDGTGPWDEQFF
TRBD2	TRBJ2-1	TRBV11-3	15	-	TGTGCCAGCAGCGCCCGGACTAGCGGGTTTACTGAGCAGTTCTTC	CASSARTSGFTEQFF
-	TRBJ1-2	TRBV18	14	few	TGTGCCAGCTCCAAGGCGGGACAAAACTATGGCTACACCTTC	CASSKAGQNYGYTF
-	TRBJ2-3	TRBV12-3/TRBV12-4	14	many	TGTGCCAGCAGTTTGAACGGAGTCCTCGATACGCAGTATTTT	CASSLNGVLDTQYF
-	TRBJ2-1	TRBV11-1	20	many	TGTGCCAGCAGCTCCGGCTCCTTATCAGCCGGGACTCGACGCTACAATGAGCAGTTCTTC	CASSSGSLSAGTRRYNEQFF
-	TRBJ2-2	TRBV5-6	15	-	TGTGCCAGCAGCTTTAACAGGGTCGCCACCGGGGAGCTGTTTTTT	CASSFNRVATGELFF
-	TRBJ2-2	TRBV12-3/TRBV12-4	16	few	TGTGCCAGCAGTCCCACCGTCAGGGAACACACCGGGGAGCTGTTTTTT	CASSPTVREHTGELFF
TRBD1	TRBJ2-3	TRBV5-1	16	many	TGCGCCAGCAGCTGGGGACAGGGGGCACGCACAGATACGCAGTATTTT	CASSWGQGARTDTQYF
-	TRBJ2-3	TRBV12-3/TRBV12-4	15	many	TGTGCCAGCAGTGTAGCCTACGAGGAGTCAGATACGCAGTATTTT	CASSVAYEESDTQYF
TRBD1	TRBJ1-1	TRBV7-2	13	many	TGTGCCAGCAGCTTAGGGGAAACAGGGGGATGTTTCTTT	CASSLGETGGCFF
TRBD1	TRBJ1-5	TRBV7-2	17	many	TGTGCCAGCAGCCCTCGGACAGGAGCAGGGATAAATCAGCCCCAGCATTTT	CASSPRTGAGINQPQHF
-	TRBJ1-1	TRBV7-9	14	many	TGTGCCAGCAGCACCGCAGGGGCGTTAGGTGAAGCTTTCTTT	CASSTAGALGEAFF
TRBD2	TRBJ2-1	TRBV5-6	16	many	TGTGCCAGCAGCTTGGTGGCTAGCGGGGTTGGCAATGAGCAGTTCTTC	CASSLVASGVGNEQFF
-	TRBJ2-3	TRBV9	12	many	TGTGCCAGCAGCCCCTCTTTGGATACGCAGTATTTT	CASSPSLDTQYF
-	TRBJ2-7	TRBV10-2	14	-	TGCGCCAGCAGTGACCTTGGCAGCTCCTACGAGCAGTACTTC	CASSDLGSSYEQYF
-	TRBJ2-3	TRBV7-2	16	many	TGTGCCAGCAGCTTAGAATGGGCAGGGTTAACAGATACGCAGTATTTT	CASSLEWAGLTDTQYF
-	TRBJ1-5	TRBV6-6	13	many	TGTGCCAGCAGTTACTCTAGCAATCAGCCCCAGCATTTT	CASSYSSNQPQHF
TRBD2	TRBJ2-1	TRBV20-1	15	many	TGCAGTGCTATCTACGTAGCGGGAGGCAATTATGAGCAGTTCTTC	CSAIYVAGGNYEQFF
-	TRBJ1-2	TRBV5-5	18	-	TGTGCCAGCAGCTCCCATAATACCGGGACCTTAGCTAACTATGGCTACACCTTC	CASSSHNTGTLANYGYTF
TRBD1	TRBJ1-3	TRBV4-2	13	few	TGTGCCAGCTCCTGGACAGGGGAGGACACCATATATTTT	CASSWTGEDTIYF
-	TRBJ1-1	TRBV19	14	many	TGTGCCAGTAGACGCTCTACAGGGAACACTGAAGCTTTCTTT	CASRRSTGNTEAFF
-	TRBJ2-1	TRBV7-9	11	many	TGTGCCAGCAGCTTAACGCCCGAGCAGTTCTTC	CASSLTPEQFF
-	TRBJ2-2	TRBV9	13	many	TGTGCCAGCTCGAAGTCAGGGACCGGGGAGCTGTTTTTT	CASSKSGTGELFF
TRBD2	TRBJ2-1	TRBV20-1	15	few	TGCAGTGCTAGGTTGACTAGCGAGTACTACAATGAGCAGTTCTTC	CSARLTSEYYNEQFF
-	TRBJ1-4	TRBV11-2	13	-	TGTGCCAGCAGCTTAGGGTGGCGCGAAAAACTGTTTTTT	CASSLGWREKLFF
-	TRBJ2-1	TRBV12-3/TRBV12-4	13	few	TGTGCCAGCAGGGGACTGGCGGGGCTTGAGCAGTTCTTC	CASRGLAGLEQFF
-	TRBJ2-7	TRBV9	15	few	TGTGCCAGCAGCGCACGAGGGGGGGCTCAATACGAGCAGTACTTC	CASSARGGAQYEQYF
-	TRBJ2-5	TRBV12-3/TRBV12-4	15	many	TGTGCCAGCAGTTTACGGGTCGGGGGAACAGAGACCCAGTACTTC	CASSLRVGGTETQYF
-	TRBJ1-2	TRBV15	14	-	TGTGCCACCAGCCCGCGCCAGGGCGGAATCGGCTACACCTTC	CATSPRQGGIGYTF
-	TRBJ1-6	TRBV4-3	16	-	TGCGCCAGCAGCCAAGAGGGAGTCACCTATAATTCACCCCTCCACTTT	CASSQEGVTYNSPLHF
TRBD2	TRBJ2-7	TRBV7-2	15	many	TGTGCCAGCAGCGCATTCGGGACTAGCGGCTACGAGCAGTACTTC	CASSAFGTSGYEQYF
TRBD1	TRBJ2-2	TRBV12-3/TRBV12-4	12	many	TGTGCCAGCAGCCCGGACAGGGGGCAGCTGTTTTTT	CASSPDRGQLFF
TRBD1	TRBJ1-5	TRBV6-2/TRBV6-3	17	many	TGTGCCAGCAGAACCCGGGACAGGGGGAGGAACAATCAGCCCCAGCATTTT	CASRTRDRGRNNQPQHF
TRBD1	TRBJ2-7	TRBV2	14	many	TGTGCCAGCAGTACGACAGGGGGGGGAGACGAGCAGTACTTC	CASSTTGGGDEQYF
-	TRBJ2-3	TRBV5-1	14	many	TGCGCCAGCAGCTTGGCTTCCTTGGGAGATACGCAGTATTTT	CASSLASLGDTQYF
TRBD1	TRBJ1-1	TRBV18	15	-	TGTGCCAGCTCACCACGAGGGGGCCGGAACCCTGAAGCTTTCTTT	CASSPRGGRNPEAFF
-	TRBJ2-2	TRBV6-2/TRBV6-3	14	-	TGTGCCAGCAGTTATGTAGCGAACCCCGGGGAGCTGTTTTTT	CASSYVANPGELFF
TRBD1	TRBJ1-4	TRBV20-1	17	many	TGCAGTGCTAGAGATCTCCGCGCCGGACAGGGGGAAGAAAAACTGTTTTTT	CSARDLRAGQGEEKLFF